This T cell receptor beta chain was observed in a study of breast tumors, draining lymph nodes, adjacent tissues (dated by TCRdb to the mid-2010s). A note on the overall study: Breast cancer patients provided tumor, adjacent nontumor tissue and axillary lymph nodes, and the study compared the TCR beta repertoires across these three sources. In human breast cancer, the study set out to evaluate how tumor, surrounding tissue and draining lymph node repertoires relate to one another and whether T cells may move between these sites.

This clonotype is judged medium-sized (0.01 to 0.1%). No antigen is known for it. Base qualities are not at hand, and no much larger clone is one base apart. The paper as a whole reports these results and caveats: The data were considered consistent with most tumor T cells being derived from the lymph node and subsequently expanding within tumor tissue. Tumor and nontumor tissue repertoires were found to be significantly more similar in luminal-like than in basal-like breast cancer. Rather than being directly demonstrated, the conclusion that tumor T cells originate in lymph nodes was presented as consistent with a hypothesis. Tumor T-cell repertoires showed less diversity than lymph node repertoires and more diversity than nontumor tissue repertoires, and tumor T-cell repertoires showed preferential V and J gene usage.

The adjacent samples were made up of nontumor breast tissue around the tumor. Data came from an Illumina HiSeq 2000. TCR beta chain libraries were generated by multiplex PCR amplification. High-throughput sequencing was used to analyze the amplified TCR beta chain products. TCRdb handled the public reads itself, with Q25 trimming in fastp and clone calling in MiXCR, and kept productive beta chains. Rows merge per CDR3 protein into single entries with the most common DNA and genes. Present in this sample are tens of thousands of distinct CDR3 sequences, 68% of which were seen just once. Of the sample, about a quarter falls within the top ten clones. CDR1 and CDR2 (SGHNT, YYREEE) derive from the germline V gene (reference sequence). V sheds 4 bases and J sheds 0 bases, leaving 14 bases between their ends. The CDR3 numbers 17 residues from cysteine through phenylalanine. The DNA shown is the 51-base CDR3, in frame from base 1.

Sequences were obtained from tumor-adjacent breast tissue. The origin of this receptor is a female donor with breast cancer. Some clones in this sample may be carry-over from other donors' samples. The rearrangement joined TRBV5-4 to TRBJ1-6, with the D gene uncertain. At the DNA level, the sequence is TGTGCCAGCAGCGAGGGATTCCAGAGCTCCTATAATTCACCCCTCCACTTT. Translated, this is CASSEGFQSSYNSPLHF. When the CDR3 is completed using the reference TRBV5-4 and TRBJ1-6 genes on either side, the full variable domain is ETGVTQSPTHLIKTRGQQVTLRCSSQSGHNTVSWYQQALGQGPQFIFQYYREEENGRGNFPPRFSGLQFPNYSSELNVNALELDDSALYLCASSEGFQSSYNSPLHFGNGTRLTVT.